This TCR beta chain was found in a study of T cells in Graves' hyperthyroidism and ophthalmopathy. Whole-study findings and limits: Classification by a 13 V-J model distinguished ophthalmopathy from stable hyperthyroidism. Most clonotypes expanded in the thyroid (above 0.001) were also present in blood.

Clinicians diagnosed patients from clinical symptoms, serum thyroxine and TRAb, thyroid ultrasound and orbital computed tomography. Out of less than 12 ml of fresh peripheral blood came the PBMCs. There were TCR beta CDR3 regions amplified from RNA transcripts. During a first-round RT-PCR of the TCR CDR3, the HTBI primer set was used. One entry per CDR3 protein, called by TCRdb with MiXCR from the multiplex PCR reads. The sample has almost 500,000 distinct CDR3 sequences, about 20% seen once. In germline, CDR1 is LNHDA, CDR2 SQIVND (reference sequence). Trimming removed 8 bases at V and 4 bases at J, with 12 bases between. The CDR3 length is 13 residues. This clonotype has more than one count but fewer than ten. The antigen is undetermined.

The genes are TRBV19 and TRBJ1-5; D unclear. The sequence was collected from a woman in her 70s with Graves' ophthalmopathy. The sequenced sample consisted of blood. The CDR3 nucleotides are TGTGCCAGTCGTGTGGGGTTAAATCAGCCCCAGCATTTT. Its protein is CASRVGLNQPQHF.